This T cell receptor (beta chain) was captured by sequencing in a study of blood T cell repertoires in COVID-19. At the level of the study: Samples of COVID-19 (acute and convalescent) were obtained from the United States, Italy and Spain. PBMCs, B-cell-depleted T cells, or T cells provided the cDNA or gDNA that made up the material.

The CDR3 covers 14 residues. V dropped 3 bases and J dropped 8 bases, with 13 bases sitting between them. Germline V gene lookup returns CDR1 MDHEN and CDR2 SYDVKM. TCRdb's table, derived via immunoSEQ multiplex PCR, lists solely in-frame clones and lacks some. The sample has 250,000 to 300,000 clones; 75% to 85% are singletons. The receptor was derived from a man in his fifties with active or convalescent COVID-19. This sequence joins TRBV28 and TRBJ2-2; a weak D match, TRBD1 (5 bases). The specimen sequenced was peripheral blood. The CDR3 DNA reads as TGTGCCAGCAGTTTGCCTGGGGCCTCGGGGGAGCTGTTTTTT. Protein: CASSLPGASGELFF.